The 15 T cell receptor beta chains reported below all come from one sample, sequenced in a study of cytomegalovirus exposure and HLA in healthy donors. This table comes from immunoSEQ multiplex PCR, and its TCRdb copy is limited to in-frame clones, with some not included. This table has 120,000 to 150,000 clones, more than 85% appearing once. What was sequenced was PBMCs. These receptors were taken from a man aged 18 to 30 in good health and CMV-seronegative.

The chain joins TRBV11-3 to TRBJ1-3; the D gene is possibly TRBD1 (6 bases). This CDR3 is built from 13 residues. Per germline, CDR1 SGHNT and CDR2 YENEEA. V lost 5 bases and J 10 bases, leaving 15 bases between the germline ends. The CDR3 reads CASSPRDIGTIYF. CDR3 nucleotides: TGTGCCAGCAGCCCCCGGGACATAGGGACCATATATTTT.

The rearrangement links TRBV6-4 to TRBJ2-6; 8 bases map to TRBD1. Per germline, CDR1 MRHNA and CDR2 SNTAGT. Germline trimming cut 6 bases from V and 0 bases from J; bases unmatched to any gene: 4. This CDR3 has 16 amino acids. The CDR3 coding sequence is TGTGCCAGCAGAGGACAGGGCGGCTCTGGGGCCAACGTCCTGACTTTC. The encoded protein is CASRGQGGSGANVLTF.

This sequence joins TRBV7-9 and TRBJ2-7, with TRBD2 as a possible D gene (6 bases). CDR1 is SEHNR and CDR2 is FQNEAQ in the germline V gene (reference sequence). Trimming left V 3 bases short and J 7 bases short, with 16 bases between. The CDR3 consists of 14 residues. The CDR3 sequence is CASSLETGGSEQYV. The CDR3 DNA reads TGTGCCAGCAGCTTGGAGACCGGGGGAAGTGAGCAGTACGTC.

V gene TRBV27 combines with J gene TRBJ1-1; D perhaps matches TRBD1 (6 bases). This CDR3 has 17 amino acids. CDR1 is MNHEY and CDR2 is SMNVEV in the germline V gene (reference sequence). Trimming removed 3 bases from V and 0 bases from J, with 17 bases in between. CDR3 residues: CASSLKQGGVLNTEAFF. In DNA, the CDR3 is TGTGCCAGCAGTTTGAAACAGGGAGGGGTTTTGAACACTGAAGCTTTCTTT.

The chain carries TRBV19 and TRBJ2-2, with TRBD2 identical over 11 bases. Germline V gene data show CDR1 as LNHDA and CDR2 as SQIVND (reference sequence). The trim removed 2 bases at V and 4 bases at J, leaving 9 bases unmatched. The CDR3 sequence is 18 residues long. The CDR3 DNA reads TGTGCCAGTAGTATACGACTAGCGGGACGTACGACCACCGGGGAGCTGTTTTTT. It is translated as CASSIRLAGRTTTGELFF.

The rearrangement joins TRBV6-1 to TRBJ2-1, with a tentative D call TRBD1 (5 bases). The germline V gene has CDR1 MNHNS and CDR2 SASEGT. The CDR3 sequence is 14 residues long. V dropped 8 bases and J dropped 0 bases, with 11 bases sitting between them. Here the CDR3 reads CASYAGYSYNEQFF. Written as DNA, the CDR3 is TGTGCCAGCTATGCAGGGTACTCCTACAATGAGCAGTTCTTC.

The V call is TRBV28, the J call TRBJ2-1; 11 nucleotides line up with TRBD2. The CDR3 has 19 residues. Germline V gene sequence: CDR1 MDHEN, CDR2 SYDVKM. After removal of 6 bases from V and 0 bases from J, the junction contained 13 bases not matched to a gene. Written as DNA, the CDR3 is TGTGCCAGCAGGTCCGGGACTAGCGGCTCTCAAAGCTCCTACAATGAGCAGTTCTTC. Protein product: CASRSGTSGSQSSYNEQFF. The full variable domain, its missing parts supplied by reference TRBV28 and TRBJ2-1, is DVKVTQSSRYLVKRTGEKVFLECVQDMDHENMFWYRQDPGLGLRLIYFSYDVKMKEKGDIPEGYSVSREKKERFSLILESASTNQTSMYLCASRSGTSGSQSSYNEQFFGPGTRLTVL.

The CDR3 is CASSLAWGRSNSPLHF. CDR3 nucleotide sequence: TGTGCCAGCAGCTTAGCCTGGGGGAGGAGTAATTCACCCCTCCACTTT. The rearrangement links TRBV5-5 to TRBJ1-6, with a possible D match to TRBD1 (5 bases). The CDR3 runs 16 residues. Germline loops: CDR1 SGHKS, CDR2 YYEKEE (reference sequence). Trimming took 2 bases from V and 6 from J, leaving 15 bases between them.

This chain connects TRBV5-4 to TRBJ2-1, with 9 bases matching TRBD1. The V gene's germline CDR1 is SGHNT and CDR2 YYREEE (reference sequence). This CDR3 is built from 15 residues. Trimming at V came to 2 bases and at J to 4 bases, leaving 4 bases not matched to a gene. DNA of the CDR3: TGTGCCAGCAGCTTCCTGGGACAGGGATACAATGAGCAGTTCTTC. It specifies CASSFLGQGYNEQFF.

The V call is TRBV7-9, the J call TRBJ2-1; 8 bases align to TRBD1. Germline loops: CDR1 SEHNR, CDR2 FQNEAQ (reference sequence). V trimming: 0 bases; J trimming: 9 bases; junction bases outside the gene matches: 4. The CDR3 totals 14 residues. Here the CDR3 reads CASSLASGGLEQFF. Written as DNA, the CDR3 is TGTGCCAGCAGCTTAGCGTCAGGGGGCCTTGAGCAGTTCTTC.

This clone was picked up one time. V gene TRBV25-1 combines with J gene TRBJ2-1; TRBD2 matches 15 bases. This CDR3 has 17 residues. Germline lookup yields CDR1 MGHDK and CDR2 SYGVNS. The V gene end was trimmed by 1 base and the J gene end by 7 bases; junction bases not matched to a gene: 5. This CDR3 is CASSELGLAGGRNEQFF. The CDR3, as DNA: TGTGCCAGCAGTGAATTGGGACTAGCGGGAGGTCGGAATGAGCAGTTCTTC.

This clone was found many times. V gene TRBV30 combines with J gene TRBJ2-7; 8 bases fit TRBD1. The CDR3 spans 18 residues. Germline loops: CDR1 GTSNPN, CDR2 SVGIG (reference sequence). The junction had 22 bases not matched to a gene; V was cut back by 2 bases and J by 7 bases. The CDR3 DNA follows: TGTGCCTGGAGTCACCCTTCAGGTTTGGGACAGGCCTTTTTGGAGCAGTACTTC. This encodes CAWSHPSGLGQAFLEQYF.

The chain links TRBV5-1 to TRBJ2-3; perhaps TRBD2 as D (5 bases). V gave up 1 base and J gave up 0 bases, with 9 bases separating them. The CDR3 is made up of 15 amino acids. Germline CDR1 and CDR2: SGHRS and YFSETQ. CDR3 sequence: CASSLSRRSTDTQYF. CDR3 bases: TGCGCCAGCAGCTTGTCGCGGAGGAGCACAGATACGCAGTATTTT.

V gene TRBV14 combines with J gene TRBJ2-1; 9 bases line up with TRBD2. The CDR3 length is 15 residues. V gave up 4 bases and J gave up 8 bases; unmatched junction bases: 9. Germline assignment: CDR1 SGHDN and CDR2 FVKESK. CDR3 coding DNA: TGTGCCAGCAGCCTACGGCGGGGGGGTCGGGATGAGCAGTTCTTC. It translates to CASSLRRGGRDEQFF.

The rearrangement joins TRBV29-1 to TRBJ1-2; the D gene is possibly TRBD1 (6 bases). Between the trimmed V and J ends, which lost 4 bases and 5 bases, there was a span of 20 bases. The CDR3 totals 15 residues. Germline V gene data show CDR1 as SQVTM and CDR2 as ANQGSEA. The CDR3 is CSVGDFGGRGYGYTF. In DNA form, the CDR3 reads TGCAGCGTTGGCGATTTTGGGGGGCGGGGGTATGGCTACACCTTC.